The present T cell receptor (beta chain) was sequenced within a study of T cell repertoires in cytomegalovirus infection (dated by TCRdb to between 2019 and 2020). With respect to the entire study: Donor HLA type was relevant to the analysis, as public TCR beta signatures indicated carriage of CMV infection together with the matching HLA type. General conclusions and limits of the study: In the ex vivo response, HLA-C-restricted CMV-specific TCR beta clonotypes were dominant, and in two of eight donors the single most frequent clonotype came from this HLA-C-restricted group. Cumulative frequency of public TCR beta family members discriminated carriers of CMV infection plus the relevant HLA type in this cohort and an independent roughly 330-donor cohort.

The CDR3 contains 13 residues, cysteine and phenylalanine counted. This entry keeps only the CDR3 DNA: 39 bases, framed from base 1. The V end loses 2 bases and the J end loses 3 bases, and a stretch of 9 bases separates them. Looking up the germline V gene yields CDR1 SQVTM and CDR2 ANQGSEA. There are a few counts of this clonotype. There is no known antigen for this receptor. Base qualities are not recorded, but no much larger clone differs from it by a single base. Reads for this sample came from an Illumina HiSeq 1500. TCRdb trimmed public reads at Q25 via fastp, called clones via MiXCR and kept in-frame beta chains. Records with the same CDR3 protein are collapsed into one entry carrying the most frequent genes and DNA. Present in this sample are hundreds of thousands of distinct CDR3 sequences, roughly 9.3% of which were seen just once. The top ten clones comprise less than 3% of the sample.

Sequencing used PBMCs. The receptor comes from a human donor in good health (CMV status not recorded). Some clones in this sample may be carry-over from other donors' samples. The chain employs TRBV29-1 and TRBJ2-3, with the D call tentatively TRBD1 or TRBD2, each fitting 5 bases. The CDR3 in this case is CSVERDATDTQYF. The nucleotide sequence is TGCAGCGTTGAAAGGGACGCAACAGATACGCAGTATTTT.